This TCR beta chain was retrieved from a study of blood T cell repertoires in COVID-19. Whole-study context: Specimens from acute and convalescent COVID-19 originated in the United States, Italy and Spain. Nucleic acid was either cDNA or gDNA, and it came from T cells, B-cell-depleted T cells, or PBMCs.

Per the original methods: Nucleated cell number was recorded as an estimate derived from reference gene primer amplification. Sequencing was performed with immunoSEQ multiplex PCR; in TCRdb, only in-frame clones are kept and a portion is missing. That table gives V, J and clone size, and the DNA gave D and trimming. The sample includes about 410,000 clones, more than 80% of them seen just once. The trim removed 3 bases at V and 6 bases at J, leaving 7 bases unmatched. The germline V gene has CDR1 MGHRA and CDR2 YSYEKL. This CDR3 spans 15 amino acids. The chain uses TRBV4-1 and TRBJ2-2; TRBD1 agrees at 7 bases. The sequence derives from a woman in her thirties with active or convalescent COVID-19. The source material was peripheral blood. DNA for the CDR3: TGCGCCAGCAGCCAGAGGACAGGCGTCCCCGGGGAGCTGTTTTTT. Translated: CASSQRTGVPGELFF.